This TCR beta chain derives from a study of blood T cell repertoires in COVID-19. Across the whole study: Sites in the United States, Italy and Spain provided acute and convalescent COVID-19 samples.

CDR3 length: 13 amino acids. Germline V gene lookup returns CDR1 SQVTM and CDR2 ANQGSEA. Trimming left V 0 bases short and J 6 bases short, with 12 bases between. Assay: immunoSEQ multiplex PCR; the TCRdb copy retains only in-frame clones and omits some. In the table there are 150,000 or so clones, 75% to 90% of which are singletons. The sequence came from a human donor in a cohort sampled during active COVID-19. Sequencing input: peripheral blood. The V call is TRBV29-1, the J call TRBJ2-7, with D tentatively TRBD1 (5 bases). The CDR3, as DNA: TGCAGCGTTGAAGATTTAGACAGTTCCGAGCAGTACTTC. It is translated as CSVEDLDSSEQYF.